These 29 T cell receptor beta chains share one sample of origin, sequenced in a study of Ad26.COV2.S vaccination and SARS-CoV-2 variants. Documented treatment: roughly 18 received Ad26.COV2.S at low or high dose, single or two shots; about 5 received placebo; per-sample allocation not given. Each sample was drawn 63 days after the first injection (of vaccine or placebo). Data came from immunoSEQ multiplex PCR; TCRdb stores just in-frame clones and leaves some out. The sample holds about 680,000 clones, 80% to 90% seen once. This sample comprised peripheral blood, obtained in a trial of Ad26.COV2.S vaccine versus placebo. Receptor source: a person aged 18-65 years who received the Ad26.COV2.S COVID-19 vaccine or a placebo.

A single count supports this clone. The J gene is TRBJ1-6, the V gene TRBV21-1. TRBV21-1 is reported as a pseudogene. This CDR3 has 16 residues. The CDR3 nucleotides read TGTGCCAGCAGCAAAGCCCCGGACCGTCGCAATTCACCCCTCCACTTT. Its protein is CASSKAPDRRNSPLHF.

The chain uses TRBV14 and TRBJ2-1; the match to TRBD2 covers 14 bases. CDR1 SGHDN and CDR2 FVKESK come from the germline V gene. V shed 5 bases, J shed 5 bases, and the junction held 2 bases outside the gene matches. The CDR3 contains 15 residues. The CDR3 nucleotides read TGTGCCAGCAGCGTGGGACTAGCGGGAGACAATGAGCAGTTCTTC. Translated, it gives CASSVGLAGDNEQFF.

This clone came up once. The chain links TRBV4-2 to TRBJ2-7; TRBD1 matches at 7 bases. This CDR3 comprises 16 residues. V gave up 4 bases and J gave up 6 bases; unmatched junction bases: 15. From germline, CDR1 is LGHNA and CDR2 YNFKEQ. CDR3 amino acids: CASSPSPQRTGSEQYF. The DNA of the CDR3 is TGTGCCAGCAGCCCCAGTCCCCAGCGGACAGGTAGCGAGCAGTACTTC.

For the CDR3, the DNA is TGTGCCAGCAGCTTATTTGGCGGGGGCTACTACGAGCAGTACTTC. Its translation is CASSLFGGGYYEQYF. The V and J genes are TRBV11-2 and TRBJ2-7; weak D call: TRBD2 (7 bases). Germline CDR1 is SGHAT and CDR2 is FQNNGV. The CDR3 has 15 amino acids. Trimming removed 2 bases at V and 3 bases at J, with 14 bases between.

This clone was counted a single time. The chain recombines TRBV9 with TRBJ1-6; D may be TRBD1 (5 bases). Germline V gene sequence: CDR1 SGDLS, CDR2 YYNGEE. The CDR3 covers 17 residues. V lost 0 bases and J 0 bases, leaving 10 bases between the germline ends. CDR3 sequence reads: CASSVGGVSSYNSPLHF. The DNA of the CDR3 is TGTGCCAGCAGCGTAGGGGGGGTGAGCTCCTATAATTCACCCCTCCACTTT.

The chain combines TRBV9 with TRBJ1-1; no definite D call. V lost 3 bases and J 7 bases, leaving 7 bases between the germline ends. In germline, CDR1 is SGDLS, CDR2 YYNGEE. This CDR3 comprises 11 residues. DNA for the CDR3: TGTGCCAGCAGCGCCGACCTTGAAGCTTTCTTT. This sequence encodes CASSADLEAFF.

This CDR3 is CASSSDGSSYEQYF. The CDR3 coding sequence is TGTGCCAGCAGCTCGGACGGGTCCTCCTACGAGCAGTACTTC. The chain is built from TRBV7-9 and TRBJ2-7; no reliable D call. The germline V gene has CDR1 SEHNR and CDR2 FQNEAQ (reference sequence). CDR3 length equals 14 residues. Trimming removed 4 bases from V and 0 bases from J, with 10 bases in between.

This chain joins TRBV7-2 and TRBJ1-5; perhaps TRBD1 as D (5 bases). The CDR3 covers 18 residues. Germline V gene data show CDR1 as SGHTA and CDR2 as FQGNSA. Trimming took off 5 bases at V and 4 bases at J, with 24 bases between the two ends. The DNA of the CDR3 is TGTGCCAGCAGCCATAATTCGACAGAGTACCGATTTAATCAGCCCCAGCATTTT. Translated, it gives CASSHNSTEYRFNQPQHF.

The chain combines TRBV10-3 with TRBJ1-2; D is undetermined. Germline V gene data show CDR1 as ENHRY and CDR2 as SYGVKD. CDR3 length: 12 residues. V was shortened by 0 bases and J by 8 bases, with 7 bases between the two germline ends. The CDR3 bases are TGTGCCATCAGTGAGTCGTCCGAGGGCTACACCTTC. This gives the protein CAISESSEGYTF.

This clone has a handful of counts. This chain links TRBV18 with TRBJ2-7; 10 bases map to TRBD2. Germline values: CDR1 KGHSH, CDR2 LQKENI. J was trimmed by 5 bases and V by 3 bases; bases with no gene match: 1. This CDR3 is built from 13 residues. CDR3 sequence (DNA): TGTGCCAGCTCACCGACTAGCGGGCACGAGCAGTACTTC. It yields the protein CASSPTSGHEQYF.

This chain uses TRBV5-1 with TRBJ2-2, with D perhaps being TRBD1 or TRBD2 (5 bases each). V lost 2 bases and J 2 bases, leaving 16 bases between the germline ends. This CDR3 is built from 17 residues. The V gene's germline CDR1 is SGHRS and CDR2 YFSETQ. The CDR3: CASSFWDPHTNTGELFF. The CDR3 DNA reads as TGCGCCAGCAGCTTCTGGGACCCACACACCAACACCGGGGAGCTGTTTTTT.

V is TRBV6-5 and J is TRBJ1-5; D gene ambiguous. V was trimmed by 6 bases and J by 4 bases, leaving 10 bases between them. The CDR3 contains 13 residues. The germline V gene has CDR1 MNHEY and CDR2 SVGAGI. The CDR3 DNA is TGTGCCAGCAGCTGGGATCCTAATCAGCCCCAGCATTTT. Its protein is CASSWDPNQPQHF.

The J gene is TRBJ2-1, the V gene TRBV6-5, with 7 bases matching TRBD2. Trimming removed 6 bases from V and 6 bases from J; junction bases left unmatched: 8. This CDR3 has 14 residues. The germline CDR1 and CDR2 sequences are MNHEY and SVGAGI. CDR3 sequence: CASRERDWANEQFF. The CDR3 DNA reads as TGTGCCAGCAGGGAGCGGGATTGGGCCAATGAGCAGTTCTTC.

The rearrangement joins TRBV9 to TRBJ1-2; 7 positions match TRBD1. CDR1 is SGDLS and CDR2 is YYNGEE in the germline V gene. The CDR3 loop spans 13 amino acids. V dropped 5 bases and J dropped 2; count of bases not matched to a gene: 3. The CDR3 is CASRQGTNYGYTF. The CDR3 DNA follows: TGTGCCAGCAGACAGGGGACCAACTATGGCTACACCTTC.

The chain recombines TRBV4-2 with TRBJ1-4; perhaps TRBD1 as D (6 bases). The ends were cut back, 2 bases at V and 8 bases at J, with 15 bases in the middle. The CDR3 totals 15 residues. Germline lookup yields CDR1 LGHNA and CDR2 YNFKEQ. CDR3 loop: CASSQIGGGREKLFF. CDR3 nucleotide sequence: TGTGCCAGCAGCCAAATTGGCGGGGGGCGGGAAAAACTGTTTTTT.

The chain joins TRBV6-5 to TRBJ2-7, with D unresolved. Germline CDR1 MNHEY, CDR2 SVGAGI. V lost 0 bases and J 1 base, leaving 13 bases between the germline ends. The CDR3 consists of 16 residues. CDR3 region: CASSYSATPGSYEQYF. The CDR3 coding sequence is TGTGCCAGCAGTTACTCTGCGACGCCCGGATCCTACGAGCAGTACTTC.

V gene TRBV3-1 (or the pseudogene TRBV3-2) combines with J gene TRBJ1-1; 7 bases fit TRBD1. V lost 1 base and J lost 4; bases outside the gene matches: 0. The CDR3 totals 13 residues. Germline V gives CDR1 LGHDT, CDR2 YNNKEL (reference sequence). The CDR3, as DNA: TGTGCCAGCAGCCAAGCAGGGGGCACTGAAGCTTTCTTT. The encoded protein is CASSQAGGTEAFF.

The rearrangement links TRBV19 to TRBJ1-1, with D possibly TRBD1 on 6 matching bases. V was cut by 7 bases and J by 0 bases, with 12 bases left in between. The V gene's germline CDR1 is LNHDA and CDR2 SQIVND (reference sequence). The CDR3 runs to 14 residues. This chain's CDR3 is CASILQGMNTEAFF. The CDR3 DNA reads as TGTGCCAGTATTTTACAGGGCATGAACACTGAAGCTTTCTTT.

The chain combines TRBV2 with TRBJ2-5; 11 bases align to TRBD2. V lost 4 bases to trimming and J lost 5 bases; unmatched junction nucleotides: 9. In germline, CDR1 is SNHLY, CDR2 FYNNEI. The CDR3 length is 16 residues. The CDR3 DNA reads as TGTGCCAGCAGTGTTTTAGCGGGGGGGCCCTGGGAGACCCAGTACTTC. Its translation is CASSVLAGGPWETQYF.

This chain links TRBV5-1 with TRBJ2-3; the D gene is possibly TRBD2 (6 bases). This CDR3 is built from 17 residues. The V gene lost 0 bases and the J gene lost 4 bases, with 18 bases spanning the gap. CDR1 and CDR2 (germline): SGHRS, YFSETQ. The CDR3 DNA is TGCGCCAGCAGCTTGGCCCGGGGGTTCGGGGTAGCAGATACGCAGTATTTT. Translated: CASSLARGFGVADTQYF.

The chain couples TRBV6-2 or TRBV6-3 to TRBJ2-6; 11 positions agree with TRBD2. Germline CDR1 reads MNHEY; CDR2 reads SVGEGT. The CDR3 sequence is 20 residues long. V trimming: 2 bases; J trimming: 0 bases; junction bases outside the gene matches: 9. For the CDR3, the DNA is TGTGCCAGCAGTTACGGATCGACTAGCGGGGCTTTCTCTGGGGCCAACGTCCTGACTTTC. Protein sequence: CASSYGSTSGAFSGANVLTF.

This clone came up once. This chain uses TRBV2 with TRBJ1-4; D is ambiguous. Germline CDR1 is SNHLY and CDR2 is FYNNEI. V was trimmed by 7 bases and J by 2 bases, leaving 17 bases between them. The CDR3 consists of 16 residues. CDR3 region: CASKVPGGLTNEKLFF. The CDR3 DNA reads as TGTGCCAGCAAAGTCCCAGGCGGCCTTACTAATGAAAAACTGTTTTTT.

This chain uses TRBV5-6 with TRBJ2-7; D is possibly TRBD1 or TRBD2 (5 bases each). V shed 0 bases and J shed 1 base, with 11 bases lying between them. The CDR3 runs to 15 residues. CDR1 and CDR2 from the germline V gene are SGHDT and YYEEEE. CDR3: CASSLAGPSSYEQYF. DNA for the CDR3: TGTGCCAGCAGCTTGGCGGGGCCATCATCCTACGAGCAGTACTTC.

The V gene is TRBV7-8, the J gene TRBJ1-1, with 12 bases that match TRBD1. The CDR3 contains 16 residues. Germline-derived CDR1 and CDR2 are SGHVS and FQNEAQ. V shed 10 bases and J 8 bases; nucleotides not matched to a gene: 17. The CDR3 region is CATTPSLGTGGWEAFF. In DNA, the CDR3 is TGTGCCACTACGCCATCTCTAGGGACAGGGGGCTGGGAAGCTTTCTTT.

This chain uses TRBV19 with TRBJ2-2; D may match TRBD1 or TRBD2 (6 bases each). V was trimmed by 5 bases and J by 6 bases, leaving 19 bases between them. The length of the CDR3 is 16 residues. CDR1 and CDR2 (germline): LNHDA, SQIVND (reference sequence). The CDR3 reads CASSAHGQGRSGELFF. The CDR3 nucleotides read TGTGCCAGTAGTGCCCACGGGCAGGGGAGGTCCGGGGAGCTGTTTTTT. The full variable domain, rest sourced from reference TRBV19 and TRBJ2-2, is DGGITQSPKYLFRKEGQNVTLSCEQNLNHDAMYWYRQDPGQGLRLIYYSQIVNDFQKGDIAEGYSVSREKKESFPLTVTSAQKNPTAFYLCASSAHGQGRSGELFFGEGSRLTVL.

J is TRBJ1-1 and V is TRBV5-5; D uncertain. Trimming cost V 1 base and J 0 bases, with 7 bases left between them. The CDR3 has 14 residues. Germline CDR1 is SGHKS and CDR2 is YYEKEE (reference sequence). The DNA of the CDR3 is TGTGCCAGCAGCTTGAATGCCATGAACACTGAAGCTTTCTTT. It specifies CASSLNAMNTEAFF. Full variable domain (rest looked up from reference TRBV5-5 and TRBJ1-1): DAGVTQSPTHLIKTRGQQVTLRCSPISGHKSVSWYQQVLGQGPQFIFQYYEKEERGRGNFPDRFSARQFPNYSSELNVNALLLGDSALYLCASSLNAMNTEAFFGQGTRLTVV.

The chain recombines TRBV6-2 or TRBV6-3 with TRBJ1-1; no definite D call. V lost 4 bases and J 4 bases, leaving 7 bases between the germline ends. From germline, CDR1 is MNHEY and CDR2 SVGEGT. This CDR3 spans 12 amino acids. CDR3 sequence reads: CASSFLGTEAFF. The CDR3 bases are TGTGCCAGCAGTTTCTTGGGCACTGAAGCTTTCTTT.

V usage is TRBV6-5 and J usage is TRBJ1-2; tentatively, D is TRBD1 (5 bases). CDR3 size: 12 residues. Germline V gene data show CDR1 as MNHEY and CDR2 as SVGAGI. Trimming removed 8 bases from V and 0 bases from J, with 7 bases in between. CDR3 coding DNA: TGTGCCAGCTCAGGGTCTAACTATGGCTACACCTTC. It yields the protein CASSGSNYGYTF.

The J gene is TRBJ2-7, the V gene TRBV5-1, with 7 bases fitting TRBD1. J gave up 6 bases and V 0 bases, and 6 bases lay outside the gene matches. Germline V CDR1 and CDR2: SGHRS, YFSETQ. The CDR3 runs 14 residues. CDR3 residues: CASSLDRGVREQYF. The CDR3 nucleotides read TGCGCCAGCAGCTTGGACAGGGGAGTTCGCGAGCAGTACTTC.